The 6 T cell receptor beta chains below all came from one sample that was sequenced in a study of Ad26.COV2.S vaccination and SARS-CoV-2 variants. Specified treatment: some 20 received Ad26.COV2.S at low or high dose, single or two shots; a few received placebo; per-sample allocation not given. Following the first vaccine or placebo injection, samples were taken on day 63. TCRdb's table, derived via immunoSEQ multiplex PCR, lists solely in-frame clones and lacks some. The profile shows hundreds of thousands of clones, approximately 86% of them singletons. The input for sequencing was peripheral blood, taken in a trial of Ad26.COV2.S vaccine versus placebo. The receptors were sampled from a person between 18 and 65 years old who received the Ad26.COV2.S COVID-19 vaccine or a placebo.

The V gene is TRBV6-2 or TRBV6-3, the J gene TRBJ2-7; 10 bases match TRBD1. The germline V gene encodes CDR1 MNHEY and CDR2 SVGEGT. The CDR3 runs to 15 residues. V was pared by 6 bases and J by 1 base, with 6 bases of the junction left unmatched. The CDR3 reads CASSDGQGGSYEQYF. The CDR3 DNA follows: TGTGCCAGCAGCGACGGACAGGGGGGTTCCTACGAGCAGTACTTC.

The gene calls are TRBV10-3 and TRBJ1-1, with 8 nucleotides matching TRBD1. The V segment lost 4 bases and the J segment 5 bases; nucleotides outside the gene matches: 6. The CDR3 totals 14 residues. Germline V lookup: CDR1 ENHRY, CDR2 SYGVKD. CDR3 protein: CAISAQGEGTEAFF. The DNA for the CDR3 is TGTGCCATCAGTGCACAGGGGGAAGGAACTGAAGCTTTCTTT.

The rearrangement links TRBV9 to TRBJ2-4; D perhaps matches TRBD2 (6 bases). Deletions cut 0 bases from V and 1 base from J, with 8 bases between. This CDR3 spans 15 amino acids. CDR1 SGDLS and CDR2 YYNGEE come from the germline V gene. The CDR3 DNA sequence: TGTGCCAGCAGCGTAGAAGGGAGGGCCAAAAACATTCAGTACTTC. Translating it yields CASSVEGRAKNIQYF. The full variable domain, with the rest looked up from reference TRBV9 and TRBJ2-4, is DSGVTQTPKHLITATGQRVTLRCSPRSGDLSVYWYQQSLDQGLQFLIQYYNGEERAKGNILERFSAQQFPDLHSELNLSSLELGDSALYFCASSVEGRAKNIQYFGAGTRLSVL.

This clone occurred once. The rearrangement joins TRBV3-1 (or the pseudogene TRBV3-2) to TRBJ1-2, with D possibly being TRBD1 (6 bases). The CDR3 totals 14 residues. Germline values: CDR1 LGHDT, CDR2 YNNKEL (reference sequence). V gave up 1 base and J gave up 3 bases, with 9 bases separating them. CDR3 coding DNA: TGTGCCAGCAGCCAAGGCGGACAGTACTATGGCTACACCTTC. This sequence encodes CASSQGGQYYGYTF.

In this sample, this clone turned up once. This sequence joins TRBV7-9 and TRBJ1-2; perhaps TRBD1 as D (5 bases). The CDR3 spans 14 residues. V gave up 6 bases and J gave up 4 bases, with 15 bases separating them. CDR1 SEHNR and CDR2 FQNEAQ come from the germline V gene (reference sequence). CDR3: CASSLVEGSYGYTF. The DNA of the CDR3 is TGTGCCAGCAGTCTAGTAGAGGGGTCCTATGGCTACACCTTC. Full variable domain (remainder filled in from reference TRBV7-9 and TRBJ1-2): DTGVSQNPRHKITKRGQNVTFRCDPISEHNRLYWYRQTLGQGPEFLTYFQNEAQLEKSRLLSDRFSAERPKGSFSTLEIQRTEQGDSAMYLCASSLVEGSYGYTFGSGTRLTVV.

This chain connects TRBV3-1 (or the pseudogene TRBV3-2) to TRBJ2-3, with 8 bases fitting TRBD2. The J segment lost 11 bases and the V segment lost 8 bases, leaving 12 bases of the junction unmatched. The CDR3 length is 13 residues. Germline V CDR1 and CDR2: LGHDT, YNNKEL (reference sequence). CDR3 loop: CASSGGTRSRQYF. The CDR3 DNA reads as TGTGCCAGCTCGGGGGGGACTCGATCTCGGCAGTATTTT.